The 32 T cell receptor beta chains presented below share a single source sample, sequenced in a study of Graves' ophthalmopathy and Graves' hyperthyroidism. The authors amplified TCR beta CDR3 regions, and they did so from RNA transcripts for repertoire sequencing. In the first round, RT-PCR was carried out with HTBI primers, and a multiplex PCR formed the second round. TCRdb reprocessed the multiplex PCR reads via MiXCR and lists one record per CDR3 protein. The sample contains around 1.1 million distinct CDR3 sequences, 35% to 45% of which appear only once. The source material was peripheral blood or thyroid tissue (not recorded which). The source of these receptors is an adult man with Graves' hyperthyroidism.

This clonotype came up many times. The gene calls are TRBV9 and TRBJ1-5; no clear D gene. Per the germline V gene, CDR1 is SGDLS and CDR2 is YYNGEE. The CDR3 is 14 residues long. The V end was cut by 0 bases, the J end by 9 bases, with 13 bases between. CDR3 sequence: CASSVGYGEGPQHF. DNA of the CDR3: TGTGCCAGCAGCGTAGGGTACGGCGAGGGGCCCCAGCATTTT.

A note on this clonotype: Sequence at one end of the junction differs from germline and may be a read error. V is TRBV5-1 and J is TRBJ1-2, with 8 bases matching TRBD1. This CDR3 has 14 residues. From germline, CDR1 is SGHRS and CDR2 YFSETQ. The CDR3 loop reads CASSLEPGGPGYTF. The CDR3 DNA reads as TGTGCCAGCAGCTTAGAACCAGGGGGCCCTGGCTACACCTTC.

This rearrangement joins TRBV5-6 to TRBJ1-2; the D gene is possibly TRBD1 (6 bases). CDR3 size: 15 residues. Germline lookup yields CDR1 SGHDT and CDR2 YYEEEE. V dropped 4 bases and J dropped 4 bases, with 17 bases sitting between them. The CDR3 protein is CASSPTDTGSYGYTF. CDR3 nucleotide sequence: TGTGCCAGCAGCCCAACGGATACAGGGTCCTATGGCTACACCTTC.

This chain uses TRBV25-1 with TRBJ1-6, with D unresolved. This CDR3 is 16 amino acids long. The V end was cut by 5 bases, the J end by 5 bases, with 16 bases between. Germline V gene data show CDR1 as MGHDK and CDR2 as SYGVNS. The CDR3 coding sequence is TGTGCCAGCAGTTCCCCCTCGGAGCGGGATAATTCACCCCTCCACTTT. Its translation is CASSSPSERDNSPLHF.

This clonotype has a single count. The chain is built from TRBV10-3 and TRBJ2-5, with 8 bases identical to TRBD1. The germline V gene encodes CDR1 ENHRY and CDR2 SYGVKD. The CDR3 covers 15 residues. V shed 10 bases, J shed 1 base, and the junction held 11 bases outside the gene matches. CDR3 nucleotides: TGTGCCAGCAGCCCGACAGGGGAACCCCAAGAGACCCAGTACTTC. The encoded protein is CASSPTGEPQETQYF.

This clonotype appeared many times. This rearrangement joins TRBV19 to TRBJ1-1; D is perhaps TRBD1 (5 bases). The CDR3 is 11 residues long. V lost 10 bases and J lost 9, with 15 bases in between. Germline CDR1 is LNHDA and CDR2 is SQIVND (reference sequence). The CDR3 reads CATQEASKAFF. The CDR3 coding sequence is TGTGCCACACAGGAGGCGTCTAAAGCTTTCTTT.

This clonotype came up many times. The chain uses TRBV5-8 and TRBJ2-5; D is ambiguous. V was trimmed by 6 bases and J by 0 bases, leaving 18 bases between them. The CDR3 totals 16 residues. CDR1 is SGHTS and CDR2 is YDEGEE in the germline V gene. CDR3 in DNA: TGTGCCAGCACTCCCGGTGGCGGAACGTACCAAGAGACCCAGTACTTC. Protein: CASTPGGGTYQETQYF.

This clonotype was observed many times. The V call is TRBV20-1, the J call TRBJ1-5; possibly TRBD1 for D (6 bases). The germline gives CDR1 DFQATT, CDR2 SNEGSKA (reference sequence). The V end lost 5 bases, the J end lost 7 bases, and 18 bases lay between the germline ends. The CDR3 covers 14 residues. The CDR3 DNA is TGCAGTGCTCGTATCGGACAGTCGAAGCAGCCCCAGCATTTT. Amino acids: CSARIGQSKQPQHF.

This clonotype showed up just a few times. J is TRBJ1-1 and V is TRBV4-3; weak D call: TRBD1 (5 bases). The germline gives CDR1 LGHNA, CDR2 YSLEER. This CDR3 is built from 15 residues. V lost 4 bases and J lost 1, with 13 bases in between. CDR3 bases: TGCGCCAGCAGCCGGGGGGGACGTCAGAACACTGAAGCTTTCTTT. Its protein is CASSRGGRQNTEAFF.

The chain links TRBV7-8 to TRBJ2-6; D uncertain. The V end lost 0 bases, the J end lost 4 bases, and 10 bases lay between the germline ends. CDR1 and CDR2 (germline): SGHVS, FQNEAQ. CDR3 length: 16 residues. The CDR3 nucleotides read TGTGCCAGCAGCTTAGCGAGGTGGGCGGGGGCCAACGTCCTGACTTTC. It encodes CASSLARWAGANVLTF.

This clonotype was counted a few times. The V and J genes are TRBV4-2 and TRBJ2-7; 8 nucleotides align to TRBD1. Trimming removed 4 bases from V and 6 bases from J; junction bases left unmatched: 14. The germline V gene encodes CDR1 LGHNA and CDR2 YNFKEQ. The CDR3 contains 16 residues. The CDR3 protein is CASSRRIAQGVVEQYF. The CDR3 DNA follows: TGTGCCAGCAGCCGAAGGATCGCACAGGGGGTGGTCGAGCAGTACTTC.

As for this clonotype: An end of the junction does not agree with germline; a read error may underlie this. This sequence joins TRBV6-2 or TRBV6-3 and TRBJ2-7; no clear D gene. The CDR3 extends over 14 amino acids. Germline V gene sequence: CDR1 MNHEY, CDR2 SVGEGT. This chain's CDR3 is CATSDPHPPYEQYF. The CDR3, as DNA: TGTGCCACCAGTGATCCCCACCCACCTTACGAGCAGTACTTC.

This clonotype was seen a few times. The chain couples TRBV5-1 to TRBJ2-2, with 9 bases identical to TRBD1. The CDR3 covers 15 residues. Losses at the gene ends were 4 bases for V and 3 bases for J; bases not matched to a gene: 4. Germline assignment: CDR1 SGHRS and CDR2 YFSETQ. CDR3 region: CASSPRTGDTGELFF. The DNA of the CDR3 is TGCGCCAGCAGCCCCAGGACAGGGGACACCGGGGAGCTGTTTTTT.

The rearrangement joins TRBV2 to TRBJ2-5; weak D call: TRBD1 (5 bases). The CDR3 is made up of 14 amino acids. Germline V gene data show CDR1 as SNHLY and CDR2 as FYNNEI. V lost 5 bases and J 2 bases, leaving 12 bases between the germline ends. The CDR3 protein is CASSLEQEQETQYF. The CDR3, as DNA: TGTGCCAGCAGTTTAGAACAGGAGCAAGAGACCCAGTACTTC.

The rearrangement uses TRBV2 and TRBJ2-7; D not resolved. The V end was cut by 5 bases, the J end by 5 bases, with 10 bases between. The germline CDR1 and CDR2 sequences are SNHLY and FYNNEI. The CDR3 is 12 amino acids. CDR3 DNA sequence: TGTGCCAGCAGTCCGACCCAGGACGAGCAGTACTTC. Translated: CASSPTQDEQYF.

This clonotype was counted many times. The rearrangement joins TRBV7-9 to TRBJ1-2; TRBD1 might be the D (5 bases). Germline loops: CDR1 SEHNR, CDR2 FQNEAQ (reference sequence). Trimming removed 0 bases from V and 4 bases from J, with 12 bases in between. The CDR3 consists of 15 residues. CDR3 in amino acids: CASSLARGHGYGYTF. In DNA form, the CDR3 reads TGTGCCAGCAGCTTAGCGCGCGGACATGGCTATGGCTACACCTTC.

This clonotype was seen many times. V usage is TRBV7-2 and J usage is TRBJ1-6, with unresolved D. V lost 3 bases, J lost 5 bases, and 17 bases lay in between. This CDR3 comprises 17 residues. The germline CDR1 and CDR2 sequences are SGHTA and FQGNSA. The CDR3 is CASSFMPAGGHNSPLHF. The CDR3 DNA reads as TGTGCCAGCAGCTTTATGCCCGCGGGAGGGCATAATTCACCCCTCCACTTT.

V gene TRBV7-2 combines with J gene TRBJ1-6; 10 positions match TRBD1. This CDR3 spans 15 amino acids. The trim removed 5 bases at V and 11 bases at J, leaving 9 bases unmatched. Per germline, CDR1 SGHTA and CDR2 FQGNSA. The CDR3 here is CASSLSSGQGTPLHF. The CDR3, as DNA: TGTGCCAGCAGCCTCTCGTCGGGACAGGGGACACCCCTCCACTTT. Together with reference TRBV7-2 and TRBJ1-6, the CDR3 gives the full variable domain: GAGVSQSPSNKVTEKGKDVELRCDPISGHTALYWYRQSLGQGLEFLIYFQGNSAPDKSGLPSDRFSAERTGGSVSTLTIQRTQQEDSAVYLCASSLSSGQGTPLHFGNGTRLTVT.

This CDR3 is CSVTPGTGAYEQYF. CDR3 DNA sequence: TGCAGTGTCACACCGGGGACAGGGGCCTACGAGCAGTACTTC. The chain combines TRBV20-1 with TRBJ2-7, with 10 nucleotides matching TRBD1. Germline V gene data show CDR1 as DFQATT and CDR2 as SNEGSKA (reference sequence). The CDR3 totals 14 residues. V dropped 7 bases and J dropped 2; count of bases not matched to a gene: 8.

At least ten counts were recorded for this clonotype. The chain couples TRBV9 to TRBJ1-2; D is perhaps TRBD1 (6 bases). Between the trimmed V and J ends, which lost 2 bases and 4 bases, there was a span of 9 bases. The germline CDR1 and CDR2 sequences are SGDLS and YYNGEE. The CDR3 runs 13 residues. CDR3 sequence (DNA): TGTGCCAGCAGCGTCCAGGGGTCCTATGGCTACACCTTC. Its protein is CASSVQGSYGYTF.

The chain joins TRBV6-1 to TRBJ1-5, with D tentatively TRBD1 (6 bases). The CDR3 sequence is 16 residues long. V was clipped by 9 bases and J by 4 bases, with 22 bases between them. From germline, CDR1 is MNHNS and CDR2 SASEGT. The chain's CDR3 is CASLVSKGGSNQPQHF. The CDR3 DNA is TGTGCCAGTTTGGTGTCGAAAGGGGGGTCTAATCAGCCCCAGCATTTT.

As regards this clonotype: One base away lies a much larger clone, so this may be a sequencing read error. In nucleotides, the CDR3 is TGTACCAGCAGTTCTCAACAGGTACAGCCCCAGCATTTT. Amino acids: CTSSSQQVQPQHF. This chain joins TRBV12-3 or TRBV12-4 and TRBJ1-5; perhaps TRBD1 as D (5 bases). This CDR3 spans 13 amino acids.

CDR3 nucleotide sequence: TGTGCCAGCAGTCTCCACGTGGGACAGGGATTAAGTGGCTACACCTTC. Its protein product is CASSLHVGQGLSGYTF. The chain is built from TRBV25-1 and TRBJ1-2, with 9 bases aligning to TRBD1. Trimming took 5 bases from V and 7 from J; bases not matched to a gene: 14. This CDR3 region has 16 residues. The germline gives CDR1 MGHDK, CDR2 SYGVNS.

The sample holds many counts of this clonotype. The chain uses TRBV9 and TRBJ2-7; maybe TRBD1 (6 bases). This CDR3 is 12 amino acids long. Germline V CDR1 and CDR2: SGDLS, YYNGEE. Trimming removed 0 bases at V and 6 bases at J, with 7 bases between. The CDR3 loop reads CASSVVGGEQYF. For the CDR3, the DNA is TGTGCCAGCAGCGTAGTAGGGGGCGAGCAGTACTTC.

The V call is TRBV20-1, the J call TRBJ2-7, with D possibly called TRBD1 or TRBD2 (5 bases each). Germline V gene sequence: CDR1 DFQATT, CDR2 SNEGSKA (reference sequence). V lost 5 bases to trimming and J lost 2 bases, with 19 bases between them. This CDR3 region has 15 residues. The CDR3 sequence is CSALKRDPRTYEQYF. As DNA, the CDR3 is TGCAGTGCTCTCAAAAGGGACCCCCGAACCTACGAGCAGTACTTC.

This clonotype was seen ten or more times. V is TRBV10-3 and J is TRBJ1-2, with D unclear. Per germline, CDR1 ENHRY and CDR2 SYGVKD. The CDR3 is 14 amino acids. V was pared by 0 bases and J by 14 bases, with 19 bases between. The CDR3 region has the DNA TGTGCCATCAGTGAGTCGTTAGAGGCAAGGTATCAGACCTTC. Translating it yields CAISESLEARYQTF.

The chain recombines TRBV15 with TRBJ1-6; the D is unclear. Trimming shortened V by 3 bases and J by 7 bases, and 10 bases separated the two germline ends. Germline CDR1 is LNHNV and CDR2 is YYDKDF (reference sequence). The CDR3 consists of 14 residues. The CDR3 here is CATSSLWANSPLHF. Here the CDR3 DNA reads TGTGCCACCAGCAGTTTATGGGCAAATTCACCCCTCCACTTT.

This clonotype was counted at least ten times. The J gene is TRBJ2-5, the V gene TRBV29-1; tentatively, D is TRBD1 (5 bases). This CDR3 is built from 12 residues. V was pared by 8 bases and J by 5 bases, with 15 bases between. Per the germline V gene, CDR1 is SQVTM and CDR2 is ANQGSEA. CDR3 nucleotides: TGCAGCTCCATCTGGGGCATGGAGACCCAGTACTTC. Residues: CSSIWGMETQYF.

The gene calls are TRBV10-3 and TRBJ1-3, with D possibly matching TRBD1 (5 bases). This CDR3 has 13 residues. Trimming took off 10 bases at V and 8 bases at J, with 18 bases between the two ends. From germline, CDR1 is ENHRY and CDR2 SYGVKD. CDR3 sequence (DNA): TGTGCCAGCACCGCTCGGGGCAGAGACACCATATATTTT. Protein product: CASTARGRDTIYF.

This clonotype was seen repeatedly, ten times or more. This chain uses TRBV20-1 with TRBJ2-7, with unresolved D. V was clipped by 2 bases and J by 2 bases, with 7 bases between them. Germline V gene sequence: CDR1 DFQATT, CDR2 SNEGSKA (reference sequence). This CDR3 has 12 amino acids. CDR3 in amino acids: CSARPNPYEQYF. The CDR3 bases are TGCAGTGCTAGACCCAACCCCTACGAGCAGTACTTC.

In its sample, this clonotype was seen many times. The genes are TRBV7-2 and TRBJ2-7, with 7 bases aligning to TRBD1. Germline V gives CDR1 SGHTA, CDR2 FQGNSA. This CDR3 contains 15 residues. V was clipped by 2 bases and J by 2 bases; unmatched bases: 6. CDR3 region: CASSLYRGRTYEQYF. DNA of the CDR3: TGTGCCAGCAGCTTATACAGGGGTCGGACCTACGAGCAGTACTTC.

In its sample, this clonotype was seen a few times. The rearrangement links TRBV6-5 to TRBJ1-4; 7 bases line up with TRBD1. J gave up 4 bases and V 6 bases, and 8 bases lay outside the gene matches. The CDR3 is made up of 15 amino acids. Germline-derived CDR1 and CDR2 are MNHEY and SVGAGI. CDR3 region: CASSHIRDSNEKLFF. The CDR3 DNA reads TGTGCCAGCAGCCACATCCGGGACAGTAATGAAAAACTGTTTTTT.